The rows below give T cell receptor beta chains drawn from one sample of a study of identical twins. TCRdb used MiXCR to reprocess the 5' RACE reads, holding one entry per CDR3 protein. Of about 340,000 distinct CDR3 sequences in the sample, 10% to 15% were seen once. The sample also formed part of further work on yellow fever vaccine responses in identical twins.

Sequenced material: CD8+ T cells sorted from blood. These receptors all stem from a woman aged 18-29 years in good health. Each CDR3 is given with its conserved first and last residue. Fields, in order: V gene, J gene, D gene, clone size, CDR3 protein, CDR3 DNA. D genes are given only for firm matches. A clone size is listed for some rows: how often the clone was seen (once, few, many), or a class if it is expanded.

TRBV24-1	TRBJ1-1	NA	NA	CATSDLLGYAFF	TGTGCCACCAGTGATTTGCTGGGGTACGCTTTCTTT
TRBV28	TRBJ2-7	TRBD2	few	CASSPGLENYEQYF	TGTGCCAGCAGTCCGGGACTAGAGAACTACGAGCAGTACTTC
TRBV5-5	TRBJ1-2	TRBD1	few	CASQQGGYGYTF	TGTGCCAGCCAACAGGGGGGCTATGGCTACACCTTC
TRBV7-8	TRBJ2-7	NA	NA	CASSLEISYEQYF	TGTGCCAGCAGCTTAGAGATCAGCTACGAGCAGTACTTC
TRBV4-1	TRBJ1-6	NA	many	CASSQRFPAEVYNSPLHF	TGCGCCAGCAGCCAACGATTCCCGGCGGAGGTTTATAATTCACCCCTCCACTTT
TRBV11-2	TRBJ1-2	TRBD1	few	CASSPRTGDGYTF	TGTGCCAGCAGCCCCAGGACAGGGGATGGCTACACCTTC
TRBV6-5	TRBJ2-3	TRBD2	NA	CASSYSGTTPTDTQYF	TGTGCCAGCAGTTACAGCGGGACTACCCCCACAGATACGCAGTATTTT
TRBV6-2/TRBV6-3	TRBJ1-4	NA	NA	CASSYPPGSTNEKLFF	TGTGCCAGCAGTTACCCCCCAGGATCAACTAATGAAAAACTGTTTTTT
TRBV12-3/TRBV12-4	TRBJ1-1	TRBD1	many	CASSLTGVTEAFF	TGTGCCAGCAGTCTCACAGGGGTCACTGAAGCTTTCTTT
TRBV7-2	TRBJ1-1	NA	NA	CASSLWDGGGTEAFF	TGTGCCAGCAGCTTATGGGACGGGGGAGGTACTGAAGCTTTCTTT
TRBV6-1	TRBJ2-7	TRBD1	few	CASSLRDSSYEQYF	TGTGCCAGCAGTCTCCGGGACAGCTCCTACGAGCAGTACTTC
TRBV28	TRBJ2-5	NA	NA	CASSFGQGGFGTQYF	TGTGCCAGCAGTTTCGGACAGGGAGGGTTTGGAACCCAGTACTTC
TRBV10-2	TRBJ1-1	NA	NA	CASSSTMNTEAFF	TGCGCCAGCAGCTCTACGATGAACACTGAAGCTTTCTTT
TRBV20-1	TRBJ2-1	TRBD2	NA	CSARGSSGSINRHEQFF	TGCAGTGCTAGAGGGTCTAGCGGGAGTATTAATCGCCATGAGCAGTTCTTC
TRBV28	TRBJ2-7	TRBD2	NA	CASSLGPGWRESPYEQYF	TGTGCCAGCAGTTTAGGGCCAGGATGGCGGGAGTCCCCCTACGAGCAGTACTTC
TRBV20-1	TRBJ2-1	TRBD2	NA	CSAQIGPAGDYNEQFF	TGCAGTGCTCAAATCGGCCCAGCGGGAGACTACAATGAGCAGTTCTTC
TRBV19	TRBJ2-1	TRBD2	NA	CASSREVPYNEQFF	TGTGCCAGTTCGCGGGAGGTCCCATACAATGAGCAGTTCTTC
TRBV6-2/TRBV6-3	TRBJ1-1	NA	few	CASSYSKVGAATEAFF	TGTGCCAGCAGTTACTCGAAAGTTGGGGCGGCCACTGAAGCTTTCTTT
TRBV12-3/TRBV12-4	TRBJ2-5	NA	NA	CASSSSEGRTQYF	TGTGCCAGCAGCTCCTCGGAGGGACGGACCCAGTACTTC
TRBV7-9	TRBJ2-7	NA	few	CASSPRDSGRVYEQYF	TGTGCCAGCAGCCCCAGGGACAGCGGGAGAGTTTACGAGCAGTACTTC
TRBV7-2	TRBJ2-1	NA	NA	CASSLPGGPRNEQFF	TGTGCCAGCAGCTTACCGGGGGGCCCTCGTAATGAGCAGTTCTTC
TRBV28	TRBJ2-7	NA	few	CASSPIDSYEQYF	TGTGCCAGCAGTCCGATAGACTCCTACGAGCAGTACTTC
TRBV20-1	TRBJ2-7	TRBD1	few	CSARARDRAYEQYF	TGCAGTGCTAGAGCCCGGGACAGGGCCTACGAGCAGTACTTC